The subject of this entry is one TCR beta chain. Its antigen remains unknown. Quantitative molecular-barcoded 5'-RACE generated the TCR beta libraries. MiXCR, run by TCRdb on the 5' RACE reads, gives a single entry per CDR3 protein. The sample has some 840,000 distinct CDR3 sequences; roughly 10% are singletons. The CDR3 totals 11 residues. Germline CDR1 is SNHLY and CDR2 is FYNNEI. V lost 8 bases and J lost 7, with 10 bases in between. The entry originates in a study of CD8 T cells in ankylosing spondylitis. Study-wide results and caveats: Typical of ankylosing spondylitis blood, it appeared, was a TCR beta motif of several highly homologous variants. Disease-linked clones proved CD8+ and comparatively uncommon in peripheral blood. In ankylosing spondylitis patients, matched synovial fluid reportedly showed significant enrichment of disease-linked clones.

This TCR was recovered from a male donor with ankylosing spondylitis. Input material: blood, either unsorted or a sorted T cell fraction (not recorded which). V and J are TRBV2 and TRBJ2-3; D is ambiguous. CDR3 nucleotides: TGTGCCAGCGGATTAGTGAATACGCAGTATTTT. Its translation is CASGLVNTQYF.